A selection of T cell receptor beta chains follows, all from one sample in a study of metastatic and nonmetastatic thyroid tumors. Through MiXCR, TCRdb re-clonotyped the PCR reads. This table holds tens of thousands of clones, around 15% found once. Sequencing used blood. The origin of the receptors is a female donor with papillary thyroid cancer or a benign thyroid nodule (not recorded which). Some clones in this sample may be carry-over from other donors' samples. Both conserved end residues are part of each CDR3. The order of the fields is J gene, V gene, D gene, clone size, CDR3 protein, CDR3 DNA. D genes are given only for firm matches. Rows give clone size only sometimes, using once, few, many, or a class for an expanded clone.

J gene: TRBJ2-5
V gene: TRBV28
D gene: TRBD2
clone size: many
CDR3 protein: CASSRTSGQETQYF
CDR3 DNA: TGTGCCAGCAGTCGGACTAGCGGACAAGAGACCCAGTACTTC

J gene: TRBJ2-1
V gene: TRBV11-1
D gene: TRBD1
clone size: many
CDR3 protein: CASSGQGGSYNEQFF
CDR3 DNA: TGTGCCAGCAGTGGACAGGGAGGATCCTACAATGAGCAGTTCTTC

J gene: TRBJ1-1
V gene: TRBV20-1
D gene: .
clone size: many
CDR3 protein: CSARETGFNTEAFF
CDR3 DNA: TGCAGTGCTAGAGAAACAGGGTTCAACACTGAAGCTTTCTTT

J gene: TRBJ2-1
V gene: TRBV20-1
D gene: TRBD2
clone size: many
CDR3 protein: CSARGLAGVDEQFF
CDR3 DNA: TGCAGTGCCAGGGGGCTAGCGGGAGTGGATGAGCAGTTCTTC

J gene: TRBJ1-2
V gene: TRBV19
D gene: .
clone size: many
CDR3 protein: CASSIRGGITF
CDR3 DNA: TGTGCCAGTAGTATCAGGGGTGGCATCACCTTC

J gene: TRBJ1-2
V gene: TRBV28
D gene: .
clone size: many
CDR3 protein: CASSLTRARGYGGYTF
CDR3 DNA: TGTGCCAGCAGTTTAACTCGGGCGCGGGGGTATGGTGGCTACACCTTC

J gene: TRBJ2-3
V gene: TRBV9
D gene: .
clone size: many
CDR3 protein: CASSVMGDTQYF
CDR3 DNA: TGTGCCAGCAGCGTAATGGGGGATACGCAGTATTTT

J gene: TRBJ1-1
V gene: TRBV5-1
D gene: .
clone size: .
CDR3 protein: CASSIQGVGGNTEAFF
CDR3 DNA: TGCGCCAGCAGTATTCAGGGAGTAGGTGGGAACACTGAAGCTTTCTTT

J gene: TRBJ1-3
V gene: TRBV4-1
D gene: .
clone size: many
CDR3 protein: CASSQTSGNTIYF
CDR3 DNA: TGCGCCAGCAGCCAAACCTCTGGAAACACCATATATTTT

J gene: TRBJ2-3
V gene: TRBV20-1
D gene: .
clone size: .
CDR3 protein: CSARVGGLTDTKYF
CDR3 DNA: TGCAGTGCTAGAGTGGGCGGACTCACAGATACGAAGTATTTT

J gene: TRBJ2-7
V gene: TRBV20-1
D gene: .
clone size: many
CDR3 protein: CSARDGKELTYEQYF
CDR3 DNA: TGCAGTGCTAGAGACGGGAAAGAACTTACCTACGAGCAGTACTTC

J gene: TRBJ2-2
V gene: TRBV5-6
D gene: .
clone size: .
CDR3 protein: CASSLDPPGELFF
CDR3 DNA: TGTGCCAGCAGCTTGGATCCCCCCGGGGAGCTGTTTTTT

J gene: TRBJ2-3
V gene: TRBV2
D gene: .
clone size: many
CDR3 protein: CASSLLVGTDTQYF
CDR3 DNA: TGTGCCAGCAGTTTGTTAGTGGGCACAGATACGCAGTATTTT

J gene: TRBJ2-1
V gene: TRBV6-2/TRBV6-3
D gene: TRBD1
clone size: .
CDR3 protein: CATGTGGRVEQFF
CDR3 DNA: TGTGCCACCGGGACAGGGGGCAGGGTCGAGCAGTTCTTC

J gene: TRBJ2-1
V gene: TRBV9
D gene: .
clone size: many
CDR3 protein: CASSARDTYNEQFF
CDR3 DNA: TGTGCCAGCAGCGCCAGGGACACCTACAATGAGCAGTTCTTC

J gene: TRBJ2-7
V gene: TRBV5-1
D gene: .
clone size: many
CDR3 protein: CASSLGERGDVDEQYF
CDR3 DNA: TGCGCCAGCAGCTTGGGGGAGAGGGGGGACGTAGACGAGCAGTACTTC

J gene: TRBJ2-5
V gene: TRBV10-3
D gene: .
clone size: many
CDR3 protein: CAISESEARETQYF
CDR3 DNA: TGTGCCATCAGTGAGTCGGAAGCGAGGGAGACCCAGTACTTC

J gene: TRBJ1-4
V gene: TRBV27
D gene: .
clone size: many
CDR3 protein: CASSLRDHNEKLFF
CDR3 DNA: TGTGCCAGCAGTTTAAGGGACCATAATGAAAAACTGTTTTTT

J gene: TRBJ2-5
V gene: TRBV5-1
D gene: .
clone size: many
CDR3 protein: CASSFEGTQYF
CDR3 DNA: TGCGCCAGCAGCTTTGAGGGGACCCAGTACTTC

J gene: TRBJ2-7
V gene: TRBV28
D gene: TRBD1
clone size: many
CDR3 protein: CASSLQGEISYEQYF
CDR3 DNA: TGTGCCAGCAGTTTACAGGGGGAGATCTCCTACGAGCAGTACTTC

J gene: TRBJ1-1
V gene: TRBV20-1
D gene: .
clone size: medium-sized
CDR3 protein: CSAEGRENTEAFF
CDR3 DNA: TGCAGTGCCGAGGGCAGGGAGAACACTGAAGCTTTCTTT

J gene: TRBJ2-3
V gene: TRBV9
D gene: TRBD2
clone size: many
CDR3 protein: CASSPSGDRPDTQYF
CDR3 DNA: TGTGCCAGCAGCCCTAGCGGGGACCGGCCAGATACGCAGTATTTT

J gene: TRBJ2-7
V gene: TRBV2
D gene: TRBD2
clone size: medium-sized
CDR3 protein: CASSVSGSGYEQYF
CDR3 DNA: TGTGCCAGCAGCGTAAGCGGGAGCGGGTACGAGCAGTACTTC

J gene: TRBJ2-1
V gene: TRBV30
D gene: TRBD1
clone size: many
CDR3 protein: CAWSASGGKEQFF
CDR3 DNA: TGTGCCTGGAGTGCCTCAGGGGGCAAGGAGCAGTTCTTC

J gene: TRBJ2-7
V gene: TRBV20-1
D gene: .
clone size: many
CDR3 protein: CSAPPLAGVYEQYF
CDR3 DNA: TGCAGTGCTCCCCCACTAGCCGGAGTCTACGAGCAGTACTTC

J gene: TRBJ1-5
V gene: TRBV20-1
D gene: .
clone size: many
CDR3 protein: CSARDRLSQPQHF
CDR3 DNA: TGCAGTGCTAGGGACAGACTCAGTCAGCCCCAGCATTTT

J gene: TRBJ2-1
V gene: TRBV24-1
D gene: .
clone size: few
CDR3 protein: CAASDFSSSNEQFF
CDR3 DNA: TGTGCCGCCAGTGATTTTAGTAGCAGTAATGAGCAGTTCTTC

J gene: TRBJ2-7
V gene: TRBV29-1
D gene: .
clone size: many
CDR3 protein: CSASLAHQPNEQYF
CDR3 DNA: TGCAGCGCCTCACTAGCCCACCAACCCAACGAGCAGTACTTC

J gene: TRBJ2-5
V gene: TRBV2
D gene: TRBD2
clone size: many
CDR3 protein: CASEGGAGARETQYF
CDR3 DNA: TGTGCCAGCGAGGGGGGAGCGGGGGCGAGGGAGACCCAGTACTTC

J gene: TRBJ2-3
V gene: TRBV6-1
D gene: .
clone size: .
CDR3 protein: CASSEATTQYF
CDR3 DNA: TGTGCCAGCAGTGAAGCAACGACGCAGTATTTT

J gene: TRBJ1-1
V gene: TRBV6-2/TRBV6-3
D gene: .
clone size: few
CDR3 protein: CASREGNTEAFF
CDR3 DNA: TGTGCCAGCAGAGAAGGAAACACTGAAGCTTTCTTT

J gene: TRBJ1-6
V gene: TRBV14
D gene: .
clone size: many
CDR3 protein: CASSQWGQSPLHF
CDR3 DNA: TGTGCCAGCAGCCAGTGGGGTCAGTCACCCCTCCACTTT

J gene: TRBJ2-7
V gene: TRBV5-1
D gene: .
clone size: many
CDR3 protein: CASSLVGYEQYF
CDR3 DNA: TGCGCCAGCAGCTTGGTTGGTTACGAGCAGTACTTC

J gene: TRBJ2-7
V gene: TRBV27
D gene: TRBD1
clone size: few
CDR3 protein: CASYSGTGGYEQYF
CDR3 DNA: TGTGCCAGCTATTCCGGGACAGGGGGTTACGAGCAGTACTTC

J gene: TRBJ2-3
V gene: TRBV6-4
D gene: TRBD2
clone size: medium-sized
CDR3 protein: CASSPAGGSTDTQYF
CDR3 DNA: TGTGCCAGCAGCCCAGCGGGAGGGAGCACAGATACGCAGTATTTT

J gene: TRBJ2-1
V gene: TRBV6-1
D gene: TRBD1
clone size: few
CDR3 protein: CASTTGPRTGKDEQFF
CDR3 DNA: TGTGCCAGCACCACCGGCCCCCGGACAGGGAAGGATGAGCAGTTCTTC

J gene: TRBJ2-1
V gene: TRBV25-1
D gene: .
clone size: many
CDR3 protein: CASGPYNEQFF
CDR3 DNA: TGTGCCAGCGGACCCTACAATGAGCAGTTCTTC

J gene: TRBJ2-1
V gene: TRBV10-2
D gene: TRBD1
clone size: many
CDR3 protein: CASLDRGFHNEQFF
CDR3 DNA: TGCGCCAGCCTGGACAGGGGCTTCCACAATGAGCAGTTCTTC

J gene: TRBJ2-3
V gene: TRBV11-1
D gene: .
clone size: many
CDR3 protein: CASTPSSGSWGSTDTQYF
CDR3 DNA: TGTGCCAGCACACCTTCCTCCGGGAGTTGGGGCAGCACAGATACGCAGTATTTT

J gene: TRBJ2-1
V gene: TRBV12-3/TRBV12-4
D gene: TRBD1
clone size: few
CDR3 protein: CASSLGQGYEQFF
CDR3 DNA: TGTGCCAGCAGTTTGGGACAGGGCTATGAGCAGTTCTTC

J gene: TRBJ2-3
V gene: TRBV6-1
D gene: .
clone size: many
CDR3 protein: CASSGDSTDTQYF
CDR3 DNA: TGTGCCAGCAGTGGTGACAGCACAGATACGCAGTATTTT

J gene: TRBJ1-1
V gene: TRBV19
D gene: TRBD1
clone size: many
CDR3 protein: CASSNDRGQSANTEAFF
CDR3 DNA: TGTGCCAGTAGTAATGACAGGGGACAATCCGCGAACACTGAAGCTTTCTTT

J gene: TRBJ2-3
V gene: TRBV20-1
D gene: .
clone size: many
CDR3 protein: CSASGFDYATDTQYF
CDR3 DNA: TGCAGTGCTAGCGGTTTCGACTACGCCACAGATACGCAGTATTTT

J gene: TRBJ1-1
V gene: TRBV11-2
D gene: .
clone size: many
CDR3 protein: CASSLDPGTTEAFF
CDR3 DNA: TGTGCCAGCAGCTTAGATCCGGGAACCACTGAAGCTTTCTTT

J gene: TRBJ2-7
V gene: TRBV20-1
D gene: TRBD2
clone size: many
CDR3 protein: CSAKMGLAGVYEQYF
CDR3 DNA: TGCAGTGCTAAAATGGGACTAGCGGGAGTATACGAGCAGTACTTC